This T cell receptor beta chain was identified during a study of cytomegalovirus exposure and HLA in healthy donors. PCR was performed using 60 Vbeta and 13 Jbeta primers. Sequencing used immunoSEQ multiplex PCR; TCRdb keeps in-frame clones, though not all of them. The sample has about 130,000 clones; around 79% are singletons. Study-level results: Later, TCR association rates were found to vary by HLA locus, highest for DRB1 and lowest for HLA-C. As a later analysis revealed, most CMV-associated TCR beta chains appeared HLA-restricted.

Turning to this clone: Its antigen is not identified.

The material sequenced was PBMCs. The source is a woman aged 35 to 49 in good health and CMV-seronegative.

This chain's CDR3 is CSVDTGGNEQFF. For the CDR3, the DNA is TGCAGCGTGGATACCGGGGGTAATGAGCAGTTCTTC. V usage is TRBV29-1 and J usage is TRBJ2-1, with TRBD2 as a possible D gene (6 bases). In germline, CDR1 is SQVTM, CDR2 ANQGSEA. CDR3 size: 12 residues. Trimming cost V 6 bases and J 7 bases, with 13 bases left between them.